One sample yielded the 21 T cell receptor beta chains listed below, sequenced in a study of T cell responses to AZD1222 COVID-19 vaccine (dated by TCRdb to the early 2020s). The time point tag for this specimen amounts to: baseline before first vaccination. Reading the label with the study, this specimen's treatment or condition is: meningococcal conjugate vaccine given as trial control. The library was generated by the immunoSEQ multiplex PCR assay. TCRdb obtained this table from immuneACCESS and retained in-frame rearrangements with V and J assigned. These tables miss some clones; where compared with another copy, unresolved V genes account for less than half of the shortfall, and the remainder is unexplained. In this sample the table shows about 100,000 clones, about 89% of which occur a single time. The ten top clones hold 4.2% of the sample. The starting material was peripheral blood, obtained on day 0 of MenACWY control vaccination. These receptors were collected from an adult in good health.

The chain employs TRBV7-8 and TRBJ1-2, with 7 bases lining up with TRBD1. Germline V gene data show CDR1 as SGHVS and CDR2 as FQNEAQ. The CDR3 covers 16 residues. The junction had 11 bases not matched to a gene; V was cut back by 1 base and J by 6 bases. The CDR3 region is CASSLVGWTGQHGYTF. In DNA, the CDR3 is TGTGCCAGCAGCTTAGTAGGTTGGACGGGACAGCATGGCTACACCTTC.

This clone was detected a few times. The CDR3, as DNA: TGTGCCAGCAGTTCATGGACAGGGAACTCCTACGAGCAGTACTTC. This encodes CASSSWTGNSYEQYF. V is TRBV28 and J is TRBJ2-7, with TRBD1 matching over 8 bases. The CDR3 has 15 amino acids. V was clipped by 4 bases and J by 0 bases; unmatched bases: 5. From germline, CDR1 is MDHEN and CDR2 SYDVKM.

The chain combines TRBV5-1 with TRBJ1-1; D is unresolved. Germline values: CDR1 SGHRS, CDR2 YFSETQ. V was trimmed by 0 bases and J by 4 bases, leaving 7 bases between them. This CDR3 is 13 amino acids long. CDR3 amino acids: CASSLEGRTEAFF. CDR3 sequence (DNA): TGCGCCAGCAGCTTGGAAGGGCGCACTGAAGCTTTCTTT.

The V gene is TRBV28, the J gene TRBJ1-1; maybe TRBD1 (5 bases). The V end lost 9 bases, the J end lost 3 bases, and 11 bases lay between the germline ends. Germline lookup yields CDR1 MDHEN and CDR2 SYDVKM. CDR3 size: 12 residues. In DNA, the CDR3 is TGTGCCAGTTCTCAGGGCGACACTGAAGCTTTCTTT. It yields the protein CASSQGDTEAFF. Based on the CDR3 plus reference TRBV28 and TRBJ1-1, the full variable domain is DVKVTQSSRYLVKRTGEKVFLECVQDMDHENMFWYRQDPGLGLRLIYFSYDVKMKEKGDIPEGYSVSREKKERFSLILESASTNQTSMYLCASSQGDTEAFFGQGTRLTVV.

J is TRBJ1-2 and V is TRBV6-5; D is uncertain. In germline, CDR1 is MNHEY, CDR2 SVGAGI. The V end was cut by 7 bases, the J end by 4 bases, with 10 bases between. The CDR3 is 12 residues long. The CDR3 loop is CASTRLGYGYTF. DNA of the CDR3: TGTGCCAGCACAAGACTGGGCTATGGCTACACCTTC.

This chain uses TRBV4-3 with TRBJ1-1; 8 nucleotides match TRBD1. The ends lost 7 bases at V and 4 bases at J; junction bases unmatched: 8. The CDR3 spans 14 residues. Per the germline V gene, CDR1 is LGHNA and CDR2 is YSLEER. The DNA of the CDR3 is TGCGCCAGCACCACCGACAGGGGTACCACTGAAGCTTTCTTT. It translates to CASTTDRGTTEAFF.

This chain joins TRBV7-8 and TRBJ2-3, with 7 bases matching TRBD1. J lost 3 bases, V lost 5 bases, and 2 bases had no gene match. The CDR3 is made up of 13 amino acids. Per the germline V gene, CDR1 is SGHVS and CDR2 is FQNEAQ. The DNA for the CDR3 is TGTGCCAGCAGCCGACAGGGAACAGATACGCAGTATTTT. Amino acid sequence: CASSRQGTDTQYF.

This clone has a single count. J is TRBJ1-1 and V is TRBV6-5; D possibly corresponds to TRBD1 (5 bases). The CDR3 consists of 12 residues. Looked up from germline, CDR1 is MNHEY and CDR2 is SVGAGI. Trimming stripped 5 bases from V and 10 bases from J, with 14 bases between. CDR3 in DNA: TGTGCCAGCAGTAGGGCTGGAGGGGCAGCTTTCTTT. Protein product: CASSRAGGAAFF.

This clone was picked up a small number of times. J is TRBJ1-1 and V is TRBV2, with D uncertain. Germline loops: CDR1 SNHLY, CDR2 FYNNEI. The CDR3 is 14 residues long. V was shortened by 8 bases and J by 0 bases, with 13 bases between the two germline ends. For the CDR3, the DNA is TGTGCCAGCTGCACGACGGCGATGAACACTGAAGCTTTCTTT. Translated: CASCTTAMNTEAFF.

The chain's CDR3 is CASSFQLNTEAFF. The CDR3 DNA follows: TGTGCCAGCAGTTTTCAGCTGAACACTGAAGCTTTCTTT. The V gene is TRBV2, the J gene TRBJ1-1; D is unresolved. CDR1 is SNHLY, CDR2 FYNNEI, per germline. The CDR3 has 13 amino acids. V lost 5 bases to trimming and J lost 0 bases, with 7 bases between them.

The J gene is TRBJ2-1, the V gene TRBV2; 10 positions agree with TRBD2. Germline V gene sequence: CDR1 SNHLY, CDR2 FYNNEI. V was pared by 1 base and J by 9 bases, with 9 bases of the junction left unmatched. This CDR3 spans 16 amino acids. The CDR3 reads CASSEVLAGLEGEQFF. For the CDR3, the DNA is TGTGCCAGCAGTGAAGTACTAGCGGGATTGGAGGGTGAGCAGTTCTTC.

This chain uses TRBV28 with TRBJ2-1; the D is unclear. From germline, CDR1 is MDHEN and CDR2 SYDVKM. CDR3 length: 13 amino acids. V gave up 7 bases and J gave up 5 bases, with 12 bases separating them. For the CDR3, the DNA is TGTGCCAGCAACGTGGCAGCAAACAATGAGCAGTTCTTC. It is translated as CASNVAANNEQFF.

V usage is TRBV7-2 and J usage is TRBJ1-3, with a possible D match to TRBD1 (5 bases). Germline V gives CDR1 SGHTA, CDR2 FQGNSA. V was pared by 5 bases and J by 0 bases, with 11 bases between. The CDR3 runs 15 residues. CDR3 nucleotides: TGTGCCAGCAGCCCACGACAGCTCTCTGGAAACACCATATATTTT. It yields the protein CASSPRQLSGNTIYF. The full variable domain, completed using reference TRBV7-2 and TRBJ1-3, is GAGVSQSPSNKVTEKGKDVELRCDPISGHTALYWYRQSLGQGLEFLIYFQGNSAPDKSGLPSDRFSAERTGGSVSTLTIQRTQQEDSAVYLCASSPRQLSGNTIYFGEGSWLTVV.

This clone was counted between two and nine times. The chain links TRBV4-1 to TRBJ2-2; D is possibly TRBD1 (5 bases). The CDR3 runs 14 residues. CDR1 is MGHRA, CDR2 YSYEKL, per germline. With 4 bases removed from V and 5 bases from J, the gap between germline ends came to 11 bases. CDR3 sequence reads: CASSLTPGTGELFF. Written as DNA, the CDR3 is TGCGCCAGCAGCCTTACTCCAGGGACCGGGGAGCTGTTTTTT.

Here the CDR3 DNA reads TGTGCCAGCAGTTACTCGACAGGGAACACTGAAGCTTTCTTT. Its protein product is CASSYSTGNTEAFF. The chain employs TRBV6-2 or TRBV6-3 and TRBJ1-1; maybe TRBD1 (6 bases). Trimming shortened V by 0 bases and J by 1 base, and 6 bases separated the two germline ends. The CDR3 is 14 residues long. Germline V lookup: CDR1 MNHEY, CDR2 SVGEGT.

The chain combines TRBV19 with TRBJ1-1; D gene uncertain. Deletions cut 5 bases from V and 1 base from J, with 11 bases between. CDR1 is LNHDA and CDR2 is SQIVND in the germline V gene (reference sequence). The CDR3 sequence is 14 residues long. DNA for the CDR3: TGTGCCAGTAGTGTCCTTGCAGGGAACACTGAAGCTTTCTTT. Translated, it gives CASSVLAGNTEAFF.

The chain has TRBV12-5 and TRBJ2-1; the match to TRBD2 covers 7 bases. V dropped 1 base and J dropped 0; count of bases not matched to a gene: 6. Germline-derived CDR1 and CDR2 are LGHNT and FRNRAP. The CDR3 contains 17 residues. The CDR3 DNA is TGTGCTAGTGGTTTGGACAGCGGGGCCAGCTCCTACAATGAGCAGTTCTTC. The encoded protein is CASGLDSGASSYNEQFF.

The gene calls are TRBV6-5 and TRBJ2-7; D is possibly TRBD1 or TRBD2 (5 bases each). V lost 5 bases to trimming and J lost 0 bases, with 14 bases between them. The CDR3 consists of 15 residues. The germline V gene has CDR1 MNHEY and CDR2 SVGAGI. Here the CDR3 reads CASSTGTDFSYEQYF. DNA of the CDR3: TGTGCCAGCAGTACTGGGACGGATTTCTCCTACGAGCAGTACTTC.

J is TRBJ2-3 and V is TRBV10-2; TRBD2 matches at 11 bases. This CDR3 comprises 18 residues. The ends lost 0 bases at V and 5 bases at J; junction bases unmatched: 10. The V gene's germline CDR1 is WSHSY and CDR2 SAAADI. In DNA form, the CDR3 reads TGCGCCAGCAGTGAGTCCCCCCAAGTAGCGGGAGGGGTAGATACGCAGTATTTT. Translated: CASSESPQVAGGVDTQYF.

On this clone: The sample holds other DNA sequences that translate to the same CDR3. The gene calls are TRBV11-2 and TRBJ2-1; D gene uncertain. CDR1 and CDR2 (germline): SGHAT, FQNNGV. Trimming took 1 base from V and 4 from J, leaving 5 bases between them. The CDR3 sequence is 13 residues long. The CDR3 nucleotides are TGTGCCAGCAGCTTAGTAGGATACAATGAGCAGTTCTTC. Translation: CASSLVGYNEQFF.

A few counts support this clone. The chain combines TRBV7-9 with TRBJ1-4, with 9 bases matching TRBD1. The CDR3 length is 13 residues. Per the germline V gene, CDR1 is SEHNR and CDR2 is FQNEAQ (reference sequence). Trimming cost V 5 bases and J 8 bases; bases outside gene matches: 3. The CDR3 sequence: CASSLTGGEKLFF. In nucleotides, the CDR3 is TGTGCCAGCAGCCTGACAGGGGGGGAAAAACTGTTTTTT.